The 11 T cell receptor beta chains in this list originate from one sample, sequenced in a study of Tregs in tolerant kidney transplant recipients. This table comes from immunoSEQ multiplex PCR, and its TCRdb copy is limited to in-frame clones, with some not included. The sample lists about 240,000 clones, more than 65% occurring once. The sample was CD4+ T cells from blood. These receptors were taken from a human donor in good health.

The genes are TRBV10-3 and TRBJ2-5, with D possibly being TRBD2 (6 bases). The germline V gene encodes CDR1 ENHRY and CDR2 SYGVKD. Trimming removed 6 bases at V and 2 bases at J, with 13 bases between. The CDR3 extends over 14 amino acids. CDR3 protein: CAISLMGGQETQYF. CDR3 in DNA: TGTGCCATCAGCTTAATGGGGGGACAAGAGACCCAGTACTTC.

The chain combines TRBV11-2 with TRBJ2-3; 7 positions agree with TRBD2. This CDR3 has 15 residues. V was pared by 4 bases and J by 0 bases, with 4 bases of the junction left unmatched. The V gene's germline CDR1 is SGHAT and CDR2 FQNNGV. This CDR3 reads CASSSRLASTDTQYF. Here the CDR3 DNA reads TGTGCCAGCAGCTCACGACTAGCTAGCACAGATACGCAGTATTTT.

The chain links TRBV20-1 to TRBJ2-7; the D is unclear. Per the germline V gene, CDR1 is DFQATT and CDR2 is SNEGSKA (reference sequence). The CDR3 has 11 amino acids. V shed 3 bases and J shed 3 bases, with 6 bases lying between them. The CDR3 region is CSARGYYEQYF. The DNA of the CDR3 is TGCAGTGCTAGGGGCTACTACGAGCAGTACTTC.

V and J are TRBV5-1 and TRBJ1-1; D gene unclear. The V and J ends lost 1 base and 1 base respectively, with 8 bases between them. CDR3 length: 14 residues. Per the germline V gene, CDR1 is SGHRS and CDR2 is YFSETQ. CDR3 residues: CASSLTLRNTEAFF. The DNA for the CDR3 is TGCGCCAGCAGCTTGACACTAAGGAACACTGAAGCTTTCTTT.

This chain links TRBV5-1 with TRBJ1-3; no reliable D call. Germline CDR1 is SGHRS and CDR2 is YFSETQ. The CDR3 has 13 amino acids. Trimming removed 4 bases from V and 0 bases from J, with 5 bases in between. The CDR3 region is CASSKDSGNTIYF. In nucleotides, the CDR3 is TGCGCCAGCAGCAAGGACTCTGGAAACACCATATATTTT.

J is TRBJ2-1 and V is TRBV5-1; TRBD1 or TRBD2 may be the D gene (7 bases each). Germline V gene lookup returns CDR1 SGHRS and CDR2 YFSETQ. The CDR3 covers 15 residues. Trimming cost V 0 bases and J 5 bases, with 12 bases left between them. In DNA form, the CDR3 reads TGCGCCAGCAGCTTGGCCAGGGGGGGCAACAATGAGCAGTTCTTC. This encodes CASSLARGGNNEQFF.

V and J are TRBV6-8 and TRBJ2-1; 7 nucleotides agree with TRBD1. V lost 8 bases, J lost 3 bases, and 7 bases stayed unmatched. The CDR3 length is 14 residues. Germline V lookup: CDR1 MNHGY, CDR2 SAAAGT. The CDR3 nucleotides are TGTGCCAGCGGGGACAGTTGGTTCTACAATGAGCAGTTCTTC. As protein: CASGDSWFYNEQFF.

CDR3 sequence: CASSLWVGGPPDTQYF. The DNA of the CDR3 is TGTGCCAGCAGCTTGTGGGTGGGAGGCCCGCCAGATACGCAGTATTTT. The chain has TRBV7-9 and TRBJ2-3; D perhaps matches TRBD2 (6 bases). This CDR3 contains 16 residues. Trimming left V 3 bases short and J 4 bases short, with 17 bases between. In germline, CDR1 is SEHNR, CDR2 FQNEAQ (reference sequence).

This clone came up once. This specimen includes other DNA sequences encoding the same CDR3. CDR3 DNA sequence: TGCGCCAGCAGCTCCGGGGGCGGAGAGACCCAGTACTTC. Translated: CASSSGGGETQYF. V gene TRBV5-1 combines with J gene TRBJ2-5; tentatively, D is TRBD1 or TRBD2 (6 bases each). Germline V CDR1 and CDR2: SGHRS, YFSETQ. Trimming removed 3 bases at V and 4 bases at J, with 10 bases between. The CDR3 length is 13 residues. Complete variable domain (other parts from reference TRBV5-1 and TRBJ2-5): KAGVTQTPRYLIKTRGQQVTLSCSPISGHRSVSWYQQTPGQGLQFLFEYFSETQRNKGNFPGRFSGRQFSNSRSEMNVSTLELGDSALYLCASSSGGGETQYFGPGTRLLVL.

The chain has TRBV18 and TRBJ2-5; weak D call: TRBD2 (5 bases). Germline CDR1 and CDR2: KGHSH and LQKENI. The CDR3 spans 15 residues. V was trimmed by 3 bases and J by 9 bases, leaving 20 bases between them. The CDR3 bases are TGTGCCAGCTCACCTCTAGCTGGAGCTGAGGTGGCCCAGTACTTC. This gives the protein CASSPLAGAEVAQYF.

The V gene is TRBV6-5, the J gene TRBJ2-5; D gene unclear. The V and J ends lost 0 bases and 1 base respectively, with 6 bases between them. CDR3 length: 14 residues. CDR1 MNHEY and CDR2 SVGAGI come from the germline V gene. The CDR3 DNA reads as TGTGCCAGCAGTTACTCCTGGGGCCAAGAGACCCAGTACTTC. Translation: CASSYSWGQETQYF.